This TCR beta chain was sequenced for a study of breast tumors, draining lymph nodes, adjacent tissues. Findings and caveats of the study: Tumor TCR diversity was below lymph nodes but above nontumor tissue. Luminal-like breast cancer showed significantly higher tumor–nontumor repertoire similarity than basal-like. Findings are consistent with lymph node origin and intratumoral expansion of most tumor T cells.

TCRdb re-analysed the multiplex PCR reads in MiXCR, keeping a single row per CDR3 protein. The table records fewer than 85,000 distinct CDR3 sequences, around 20% of them present only once. Breast cancer patients provided tissue from their axillary draining lymph nodes. Germline V gene sequence: CDR1 LNHDA, CDR2 SQIVND (reference sequence). The CDR3 contains 14 residues. Trimming shortened V by 0 bases and J by 8 bases, and 13 bases separated the two germline ends. In its sample, this clonotype was seen many times. Its antigen is currently unknown. The clonotype comes from a female donor with breast cancer. Some clones in this sample may be carry-over from other donors' samples. V gene TRBV19 combines with J gene TRBJ1-2, with unresolved D. The sequencing sample was made of axillary lymph node tissue. CDR3 nucleotide sequence: TGTGCCAGTAGTATAGAGATAATGACTCGGGGCTACACCTTC. Amino acid sequence: CASSIEIMTRGYTF. The variable domain in full, with the rest retrieved from reference TRBV19 and TRBJ1-2, is DGGITQSPKYLFRKEGQNVTLSCEQNLNHDAMYWYRQDPGQGLRLIYYSQIVNDFQKGDIAEGYSVSREKKESFPLTVTSAQKNPTAFYLCASSIEIMTRGYTFGSGTRLTVV.